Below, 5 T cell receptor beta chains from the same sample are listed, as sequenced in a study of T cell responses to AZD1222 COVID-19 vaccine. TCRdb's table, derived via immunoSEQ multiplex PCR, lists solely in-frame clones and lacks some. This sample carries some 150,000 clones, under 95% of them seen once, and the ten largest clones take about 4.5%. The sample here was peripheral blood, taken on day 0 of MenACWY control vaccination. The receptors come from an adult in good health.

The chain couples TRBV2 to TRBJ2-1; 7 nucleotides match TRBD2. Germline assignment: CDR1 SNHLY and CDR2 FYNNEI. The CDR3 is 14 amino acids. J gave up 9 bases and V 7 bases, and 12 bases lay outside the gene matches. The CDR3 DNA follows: TGTGCCAGCAACGTGGCGGGAGCTCTAAGTGAGCAGTTCTTC. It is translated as CASNVAGALSEQFF.

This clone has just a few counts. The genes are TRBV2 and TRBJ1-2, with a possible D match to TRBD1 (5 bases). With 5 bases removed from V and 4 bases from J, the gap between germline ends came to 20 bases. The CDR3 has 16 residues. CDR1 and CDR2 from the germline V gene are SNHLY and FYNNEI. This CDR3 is CASSPGPAGEGYGYTF. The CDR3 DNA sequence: TGTGCCAGCAGTCCGGGACCCGCCGGAGAGGGCTATGGCTACACCTTC.

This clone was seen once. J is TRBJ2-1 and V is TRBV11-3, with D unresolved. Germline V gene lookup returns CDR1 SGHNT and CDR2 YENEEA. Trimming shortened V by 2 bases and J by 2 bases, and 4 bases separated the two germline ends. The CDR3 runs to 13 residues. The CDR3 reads CASSLPPYNEQFF. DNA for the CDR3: TGTGCCAGCAGCTTACCCCCCTACAATGAGCAGTTCTTC.

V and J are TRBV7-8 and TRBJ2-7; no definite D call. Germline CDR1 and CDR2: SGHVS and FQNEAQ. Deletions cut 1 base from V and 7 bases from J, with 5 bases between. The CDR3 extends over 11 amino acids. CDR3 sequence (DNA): TGTGCCAGCAGCTTAGTCGGAGAGCAGTACTTC. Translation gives CASSLVGEQYF.

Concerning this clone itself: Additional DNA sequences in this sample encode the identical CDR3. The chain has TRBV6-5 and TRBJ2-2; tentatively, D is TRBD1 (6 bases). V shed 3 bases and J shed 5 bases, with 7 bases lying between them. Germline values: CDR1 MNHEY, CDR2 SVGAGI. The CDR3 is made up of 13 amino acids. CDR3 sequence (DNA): TGTGCCAGCAGTTATAGGGGGACCGGGGAGCTGTTTTTT. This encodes CASSYRGTGELFF.